These T cell receptor beta chains were read from a single sample in a study of human T cells and chemical hapten exposure. TCRdb re-called the RACE reads with MiXCR, one entry per CDR3 protein. The data show under 450,000 distinct CDR3 sequences, with roughly 6% seen just once and about 6% held by the top ten. The source was whole blood, collected in connection with sensitization to the hapten diphenylcyclopropenone (DPC). These receptors originate from a woman aged 18-29 years with alopecia areata. Some clones in this sample may be carry-over from other donors' samples. The CDR3 runs from the conserved cysteine through the conserved F or W. Fields, in order: clone size, V gene, J gene, D gene, CDR3 length, CDR3 protein, CDR3 DNA. D genes are given only for firm matches. Part of the rows lack a size; the others show once, few, many or a class for expanded clones.

size: many
V: TRBV7-9
J: TRBJ1-3
D: NA
length: 17
CDR3: CASSFPPGLLSGNTIYF
DNA: TGTGCCAGCAGCTTTCCCCCCGGACTGCTCTCTGGAAACACCATATATTTT

size: many
V: TRBV7-8
J: TRBJ1-5
D: NA
length: 15
CDR3: CASSLDFSGNQPQHF
DNA: TGTGCCAGCAGCTTAGATTTTTCAGGGAATCAGCCCCAGCATTTT

size: many
V: TRBV27
J: TRBJ1-6
D: NA
length: 13
CDR3: CASMFRRGSPLHF
DNA: TGTGCCAGCATGTTCCGCCGTGGGTCACCCCTCCACTTT

size: many
V: TRBV12-3/TRBV12-4
J: TRBJ2-5
D: NA
length: 14
CDR3: CASSLLAGQPAQYF
DNA: TGTGCCAGCAGTTTATTGGCAGGACAGCCCGCCCAGTACTTC

size: NA
V: TRBV6-5
J: TRBJ2-7
D: TRBD2
length: 14
CDR3: CASRKRGSSYEQYF
DNA: TGTGCCAGCCGGAAGCGGGGGAGCTCCTACGAGCAGTACTTC

size: NA
V: TRBV4-1
J: TRBJ1-5
D: TRBD1
length: 15
CDR3: CASSQADRAFQPQHF
DNA: TGCGCCAGCAGCCAAGCGGACAGGGCTTTTCAGCCCCAGCATTTT

size: few
V: TRBV24-1
J: TRBJ1-1
D: NA
length: 13
CDR3: CATSDEKNTEAFF
DNA: TGTGCCACCAGTGATGAAAAGAACACTGAAGCTTTCTTT

size: many
V: TRBV18
J: TRBJ2-7
D: NA
length: 14
CDR3: CASSPMSSPYEQYF
DNA: TGTGCCAGCTCACCGATGTCCTCCCCCTACGAGCAGTACTTC

size: medium-sized
V: TRBV4-3
J: TRBJ1-1
D: NA
length: 14
CDR3: CASSQDGVDTEAFF
DNA: TGCGCCAGCAGCCAAGATGGGGTTGACACTGAAGCTTTCTTT

size: NA
V: TRBV5-4
J: TRBJ1-2
D: NA
length: 13
CDR3: CASSSGEDYGYTF
DNA: TGTGCCAGCAGCTCAGGGGAAGACTATGGCTACACCTTC

size: few
V: TRBV11-2
J: TRBJ1-4
D: TRBD1
length: 17
CDR3: CASSWRQGAWEREKLFF
DNA: TGTGCCAGCAGCTGGAGGCAGGGGGCATGGGAGCGTGAAAAACTGTTTTTT

size: many
V: TRBV6-1
J: TRBJ1-2
D: NA
length: 14
CDR3: CASSSDRGPFCYTF
DNA: TGTGCCAGCAGTTCTGACAGAGGACCCTTTTGCTACACCTTC

size: few
V: TRBV5-4
J: TRBJ2-7
D: TRBD2
length: 12
CDR3: CASRPPGGEQYF
DNA: TGTGCCAGCAGACCCCCGGGGGGAGAGCAGTACTTC

size: many
V: TRBV6-5
J: TRBJ1-6
D: NA
length: 17
CDR3: CASSRTDPSSYNSPLHF
DNA: TGTGCCAGCAGTCGGACGGACCCTAGCTCCTATAATTCACCCCTCCACTTT

size: NA
V: TRBV28
J: TRBJ2-6
D: NA
length: 12
CDR3: CASSFDPRDLTF
DNA: TGTGCCAGCAGTTTCGACCCCCGCGACCTGACTTTC